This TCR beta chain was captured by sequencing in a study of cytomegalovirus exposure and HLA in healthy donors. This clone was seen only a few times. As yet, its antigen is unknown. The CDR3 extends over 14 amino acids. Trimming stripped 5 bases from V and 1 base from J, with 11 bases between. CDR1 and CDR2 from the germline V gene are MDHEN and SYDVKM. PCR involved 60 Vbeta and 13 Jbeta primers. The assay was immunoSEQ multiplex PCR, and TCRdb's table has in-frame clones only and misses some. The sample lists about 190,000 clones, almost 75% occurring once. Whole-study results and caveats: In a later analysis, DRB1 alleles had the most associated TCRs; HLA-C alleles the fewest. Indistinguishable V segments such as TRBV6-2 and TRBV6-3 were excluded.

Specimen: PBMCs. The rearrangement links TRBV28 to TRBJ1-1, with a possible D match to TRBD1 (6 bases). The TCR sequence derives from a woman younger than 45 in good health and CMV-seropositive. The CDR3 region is CASSQGTGNTEAFF. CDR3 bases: TGTGCCAGCAGTCAGGGGACGGGGAACACTGAAGCTTTCTTT.